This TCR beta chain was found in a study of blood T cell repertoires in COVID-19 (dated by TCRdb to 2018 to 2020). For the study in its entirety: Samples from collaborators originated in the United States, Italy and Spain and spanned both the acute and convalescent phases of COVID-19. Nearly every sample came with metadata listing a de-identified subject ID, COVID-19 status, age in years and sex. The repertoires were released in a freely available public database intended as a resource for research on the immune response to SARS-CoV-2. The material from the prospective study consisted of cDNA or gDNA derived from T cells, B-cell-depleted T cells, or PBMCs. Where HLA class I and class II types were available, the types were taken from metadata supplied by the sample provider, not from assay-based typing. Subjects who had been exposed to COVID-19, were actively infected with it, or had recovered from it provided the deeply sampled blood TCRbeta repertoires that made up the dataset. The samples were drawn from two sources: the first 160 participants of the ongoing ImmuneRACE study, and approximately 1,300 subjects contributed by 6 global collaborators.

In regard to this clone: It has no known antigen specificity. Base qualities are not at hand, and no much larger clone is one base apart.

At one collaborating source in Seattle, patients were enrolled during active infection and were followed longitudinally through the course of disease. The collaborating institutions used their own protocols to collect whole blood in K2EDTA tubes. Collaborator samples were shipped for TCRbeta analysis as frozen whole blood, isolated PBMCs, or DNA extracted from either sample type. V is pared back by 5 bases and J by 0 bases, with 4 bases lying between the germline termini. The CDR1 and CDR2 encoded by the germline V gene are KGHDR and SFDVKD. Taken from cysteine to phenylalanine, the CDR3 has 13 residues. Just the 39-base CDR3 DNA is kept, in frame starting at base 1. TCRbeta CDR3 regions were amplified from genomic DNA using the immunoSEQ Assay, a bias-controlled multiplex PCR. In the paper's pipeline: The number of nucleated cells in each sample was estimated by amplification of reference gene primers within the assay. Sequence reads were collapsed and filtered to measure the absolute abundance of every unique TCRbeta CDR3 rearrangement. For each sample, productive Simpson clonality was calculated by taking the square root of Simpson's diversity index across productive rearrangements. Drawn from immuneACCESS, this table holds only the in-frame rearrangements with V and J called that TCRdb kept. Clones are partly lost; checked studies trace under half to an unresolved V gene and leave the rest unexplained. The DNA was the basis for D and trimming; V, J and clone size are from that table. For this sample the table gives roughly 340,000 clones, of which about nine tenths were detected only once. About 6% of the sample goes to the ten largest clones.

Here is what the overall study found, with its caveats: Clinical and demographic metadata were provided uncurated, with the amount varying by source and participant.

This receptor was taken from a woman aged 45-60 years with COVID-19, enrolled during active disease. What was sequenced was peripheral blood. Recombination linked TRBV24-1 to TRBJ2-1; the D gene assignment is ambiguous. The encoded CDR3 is CATSGSSYNEQFF. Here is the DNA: TGTGCCACCAGTGGTAGCTCCTACAATGAGCAGTTCTTC.